Here is one T cell receptor (beta chain) with its context. What it binds is unknown. Using immunoSEQ multiplex PCR, the repertoire was profiled, and TCRdb retains in-frame clones only, with some absent. Among 45,000 to 60,000 clones listed, roughly four fifths were seen once. This sample was included in a study of identifying expanded T cells in peripheral blood. The study's findings and limits: Across healthy donors, higher total template counts meant significantly greater roughly 2-week count variance.

The sequencing sample was made of blood. The TCR sequence derives from a person between 18 and 75 years old in good health.

The CDR3 DNA reads TGCGCCAGCAGCCAAGGGTCGAGGGCTACAGATACGCAGTATTTT. Translation: CASSQGSRATDTQYF. The rearrangement links TRBV4-3 to TRBJ2-3, with a possible D match to TRBD2 (5 bases). V was shortened by 1 base and J by 3 bases, with 11 bases between the two germline ends. The length of the CDR3 is 15 residues. Per germline, CDR1 LGHNA and CDR2 YSLEER.